This T cell receptor beta chain was recorded in a study of T cell changes during pregnancy in multiple sclerosis. Assay: immunoSEQ multiplex PCR; the TCRdb copy retains only in-frame clones and omits some. Here the sample spans fewer than 90,000 clones, more than 80% being singletons. The germline gives CDR1 MNHEY, CDR2 SVGAGI. The CDR3 sequence is 16 residues long. Trimming took 2 bases from V and 5 from J, leaving 17 bases between them. The sequence derives from a female donor with multiple sclerosis, enrolled in a pregnancy study. This chain joins TRBV6-5 and TRBJ2-3; possibly TRBD1 for D (6 bases). The input for sequencing was peripheral blood, taken in the second trimester of pregnancy. CDR3 bases: TGTGCCAGCAGTTACACAGGGAACGAGTTTGGAGATACGCAGTATTTT. This translates into CASSYTGNEFGDTQYF.